The rows below give T cell receptor beta chains drawn from one sample of a study of identifying expanded T cells in peripheral blood. Repertoires were generated with immunoSEQ multiplex PCR, while TCRdb's copy carries only in-frame clones and drops some. Seen here are about 89,000 clones, about 86% observed once, and the top ten hold roughly 5.9%. The specimen sequenced was blood. The receptors originated from a person aged 18-69 years in good health. The CDR3 runs from the conserved cysteine through the conserved F or W. D genes are given only for firm matches. Size is omitted from some rows. Given values are once, few, many or a class for expanded clones.

CDR3aa	CDR3nt	v_gene	j_gene	abundance	d_gene
CASNPGQSTDTQYF	TGCGCCAGCAACCCGGGACAGAGCACAGATACGCAGTATTTT	TRBV5-1	TRBJ2-3	-	TRBD1
CASSEAYMGTGAYEQYF	TGTGCCAGCAGTGAAGCGTACATGGGGACAGGGGCCTACGAGCAGTACTTC	TRBV2	TRBJ2-7	-	TRBD1
CASSPTKGPVLTF	TGTGCCAGCAGCCCAACTAAGGGGCCCGTCCTGACTTTC	TRBV7-2	TRBJ2-6	-	-
CASRSTGSNTGELFF	TGTGCCAGCAGATCGACAGGGTCAAACACCGGGGAGCTGTTTTTT	TRBV6-4	TRBJ2-2	-	TRBD1
CAISPRDGDTEAFF	TGTGCCATCAGTCCGCGGGACGGAGACACTGAAGCTTTCTTT	TRBV10-3	TRBJ1-1	once	-
CASSYQYGLSEKLFF	TGTGCCAGCAGTTACCAATACGGTTTGAGTGAAAAACTGTTTTTT	TRBV6-5	TRBJ1-4	-	-
CASSEEAGGVDTQYF	TGTGCCAGCAGTGAAGAAGCGGGGGGGGTAGATACGCAGTATTTT	TRBV6-1	TRBJ2-3	-	TRBD2
CASSIDQGYTEAFF	TGTGCCAGTAGTATAGACCAGGGATACACTGAAGCTTTCTTT	TRBV19	TRBJ1-1	-	-
CASSIVRTGHQPQHF	TGTGCCAGTAGTATAGTTAGGACAGGGCATCAGCCCCAGCATTTT	TRBV19	TRBJ1-5	-	TRBD1
CASSFNQETNYGYTF	TGTGCCAGCAGCTTTAACCAGGAAACAAACTATGGCTACACCTTC	TRBV7-2	TRBJ1-2	-	-
CASSLATGNTEAFF	TGTGCCAGCAGCCTCGCTACGGGGAACACTGAAGCTTTCTTT	TRBV5-6	TRBJ1-1	-	-
CASSPLTGARAATNEKLFF	TGTGCCAGCAGCCCCCTTACAGGGGCGCGCGCTGCAACTAATGAAAAACTGTTTTTT	TRBV7-9	TRBJ1-4	-	TRBD1
CASSHTGQGPILNYGYTF	TGTGCCAGCAGTCACACGGGACAAGGACCTATTTTGAACTATGGCTACACCTTC	TRBV6-7	TRBJ1-2	once	-
CASSWTRDGGYTF	TGTGCCAGCTCCTGGACCAGGGACGGTGGCTACACCTTC	TRBV2	TRBJ1-2	-	-
CASSLTGTGGTEAFF	TGTGCCAGCAGTCTGACCGGGACAGGGGGTACTGAAGCTTTCTTT	TRBV27	TRBJ1-1	-	TRBD1
CASSLGNYREEQYF	TGTGCCAGCAGCTTAGGAAATTACCGCGAGGAGCAGTACTTC	TRBV7-2	TRBJ2-7	-	-
CASSLVGGIFLRTDTQYF	TGCGCCAGCAGCTTGGTGGGGGGTATATTCCTGCGCACAGATACGCAGTATTTT	TRBV5-1	TRBJ2-3	-	-
CASSELGESTEAFF	TGTGCCAGCAGTGAACTCGGGGAGTCCACTGAAGCTTTCTTT	TRBV25-1	TRBJ1-1	-	-
CASSPDRGNYGYTF	TGTGCCAGCAGCCCCGACAGGGGGAACTATGGCTACACCTTC	TRBV27	TRBJ1-2	-	TRBD1
CASSQESDTQYF	TGCGCCAGCAGCCAAGAGTCGGATACGCAGTATTTT	TRBV4-1	TRBJ2-3	-	-
CASRRQGSPNTEAFF	TGTGCCAGCAGACGTCAAGGTTCACCGAACACTGAAGCTTTCTTT	TRBV5-6	TRBJ1-1	once	-
CASSWTALSTDTQYF	TGTGCCAGCAGCTGGACAGCCCTTAGCACAGATACGCAGTATTTT	TRBV7-6	TRBJ2-3	-	-
CASSLTSGGPGELFF	TGTGCCAGCAGCCTTACTAGCGGGGGCCCCGGGGAGCTGTTTTTT	TRBV5-4	TRBJ2-2	-	TRBD2
CASSPYSGTGEHEQYF	TGTGCCAGCAGCCCATATTCCGGGACAGGGGAACACGAGCAGTACTTC	TRBV7-2	TRBJ2-7	medium-sized	TRBD1
CASRLDGDRGTDTQYF	TGTGCAAGTCGCTTAGATGGGGACAGGGGCACAGATACGCAGTATTTT	TRBV12-2	TRBJ2-3	once	-
CASSDAFNYGYTF	TGTGCCAGCAGTGACGCCTTCAACTATGGCTACACCTTC	TRBV9	TRBJ1-2	-	-
CASSVNTDYEQYF	TGTGCCAGCAGCGTAAATACAGACTACGAGCAGTACTTC	TRBV9	TRBJ2-7	-	-
CASSEDRGTPYGYTF	TGTGCCAGCAGTGAAGATCGTGGTACCCCCTATGGCTACACCTTC	TRBV6-1	TRBJ1-2	-	-
CASSIGGEPTNEKLFF	TGTGCCAGTAGTATAGGGGGCGAACCAACTAATGAAAAACTGTTTTTT	TRBV19	TRBJ1-4	few	-
CASSLTYEQYF	TGTGCCAGCAGCTTAACCTACGAGCAGTACTTC	TRBV13	TRBJ2-7	-	-
CASSVGSGNTEAFF	TGTGCCAGCAGCGTAGGATCCGGGAACACTGAAGCTTTCTTT	TRBV9	TRBJ1-1	-	-
CASSLNRDQPQHF	TGTGCCAGCAGCTTAAACCGGGATCAGCCCCAGCATTTT	TRBV7-2	TRBJ1-5	few	-
CASSLGVTGAEQYF	TGTGCCAGCAGCTTGGGGGTGACAGGGGCCGAGCAGTACTTC	TRBV5-6	TRBJ2-7	few	TRBD1
CASSHLGRTYSNQPQHF	TGCGCCAGCAGTCATCTCGGAAGGACTTATAGCAATCAGCCCCAGCATTTT	TRBV23-1	TRBJ1-5	-	-
CASSSSVGGGTDTQYF	TGTGCCAGTAGTTCCTCGGTTGGCGGTGGCACAGATACGCAGTATTTT	TRBV19	TRBJ2-3	-	-
CAWSRAGGTEAFF	TGTGCCTGGAGCAGGGCAGGGGGCACTGAAGCTTTCTTT	TRBV30	TRBJ1-1	-	TRBD1
CASSVEAGNSPLHF	TGTGCCAGCAGCGTAGAGGCGGGAAATTCACCCCTCCACTTT	TRBV9	TRBJ1-6	once	-
CASSLVSLGNNEQFF	TGTGCCAGCAGCTTAGTATCTCTGGGTAACAATGAGCAGTTCTTC	TRBV7-6	TRBJ2-1	-	-
CSVPTSGKYNEQFF	TGCAGCGTTCCGACTAGCGGAAAATACAATGAGCAGTTCTTC	TRBV29-1	TRBJ2-1	once	TRBD2
CASSTGGGYNSPLHF	TGTGCCAGCAGCACGGGGGGGGGATACAATTCACCCCTCCACTTT	TRBV7-2	TRBJ1-6	-	-
CASSDIWNRGRNTIYF	TGTGCCAGCAGTGATATTTGGAACAGGGGGAGAAACACCATATATTTT	TRBV6-1	TRBJ1-3	-	TRBD1
CASSETGATNEKLFF	TGTGCCAGCAGTGAGACAGGAGCAACTAATGAAAAACTGTTTTTT	TRBV9	TRBJ1-4	-	-
CASKTGLLQYF	TGTGCCAGCAAAACAGGGTTACTGCAGTACTTC	TRBV2	TRBJ2-7	few	-
CASRGSSYSNQPQHF	TGTGCCAGCAGGGGATCGAGCTATAGCAATCAGCCCCAGCATTTT	TRBV2	TRBJ1-5	-	-
CASRPPRDRFLTEAFF	TGCGCCAGCAGACCCCCCAGAGACCGTTTCCTCACTGAAGCTTTCTTT	TRBV5-1	TRBJ1-1	-	-
CASSALGGLEGKQFF	TGTGCCAGCAGCGCTCTTGGGGGACTAGAGGGGAAGCAGTTCTTC	TRBV9	TRBJ2-1	-	TRBD2
CASRTLAGVYNEQFF	TGTGCCAGCAGAACACTAGCGGGGGTATACAATGAGCAGTTCTTC	TRBV6-5	TRBJ2-1	-	TRBD2
CASSLQPGRGQETQYF	TGTGCCAGCAGCTTACAACCGGGGCGGGGGCAAGAGACCCAGTACTTC	TRBV7-2	TRBJ2-5	-	TRBD2
CASSERADYNYGYTF	TGTGCCAGCAGTGAAAGAGCAGATTACAACTATGGCTACACCTTC	TRBV2	TRBJ1-2	-	-
CASSLLGTDQREAFF	TGCGCCAGCAGCTTGCTTGGGACAGACCAGCGTGAAGCTTTCTTT	TRBV5-1	TRBJ1-1	-	TRBD1
CASSPGLHEQYF	TGTGCCAGCAGCCCGGGACTCCACGAGCAGTACTTC	TRBV28	TRBJ2-7	-	-
CASRELGTRRYGYTF	TGTGCCAGTAGGGAGCTGGGTACACGCCGATATGGCTACACCTTC	TRBV19	TRBJ1-2	-	-
CSVEGGGISYNEQFF	TGCAGCGTTGAAGGAGGCGGTATCTCCTACAATGAGCAGTTCTTC	TRBV29-1	TRBJ2-1	-	-
CASREQSAYEQYF	TGTGCCAGCAGGGAACAGTCGGCCTACGAGCAGTACTTC	TRBV6-1	TRBJ2-7	-	-
CASSYREGTDTQYF	TGTGCCAGCAGTTACAGGGAGGGAACAGATACGCAGTATTTT	TRBV6-5	TRBJ2-3	-	TRBD2